This T cell receptor beta chain was recorded in a study of chemoradiotherapy in HPV16-positive cancers. Study background: A couple of HPV16-positive patients' cells yielded candidate HPV-specific clones and common motifs.

General study results and limits: The functional HPV-specific definition rests on just a couple of HPV16-positive patients. During treatment, candidate HPV-specific clones and E7-related motifs expanded in tumor.

This clone was picked up a small number of times. The antigen remains undetermined. Libraries were prepared by immunoSEQ multiplex PCR; TCRdb keeps only in-frame clonotypes and omits some of them. The profile shows about 20,000 clones, about 80% of them singletons. Per germline, CDR1 SEHNR and CDR2 FQNEAQ (reference sequence). Trimming cost V 4 bases and J 6 bases; bases outside gene matches: 2. This CDR3 has 15 residues. Repeated repertoire sampling spanned the course of chemoradiotherapy. This chain links TRBV7-9 with TRBJ1-6, with 11 bases fitting TRBD1. The source of this sequence is a human donor with HPV-associated anogenital cancer. This sample comprised blood, obtained from a patient who underwent chemoradiotherapy. For the CDR3, the DNA is TGTGCCAGCAGCTCCGGGACAGGGGGTAATTCACCCCTCCACTTT. Translation: CASSSGTGGNSPLHF.